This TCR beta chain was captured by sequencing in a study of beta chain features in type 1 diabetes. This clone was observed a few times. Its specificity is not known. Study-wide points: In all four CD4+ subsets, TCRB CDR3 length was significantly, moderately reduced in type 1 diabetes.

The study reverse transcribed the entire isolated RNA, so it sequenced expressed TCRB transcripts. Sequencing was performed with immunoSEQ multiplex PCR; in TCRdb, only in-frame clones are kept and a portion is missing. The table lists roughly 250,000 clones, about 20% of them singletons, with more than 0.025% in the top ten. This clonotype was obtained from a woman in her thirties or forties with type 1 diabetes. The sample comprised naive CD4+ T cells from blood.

CDR3 loop: CASSFQGVFPSNTEAFF. The DNA of the CDR3 is TGTGCCAGCAGTTTTCAGGGGGTCTTCCCATCGAACACTGAAGCTTTCTTT. This chain links TRBV27 with TRBJ1-1; the match to TRBD1 covers 7 bases. The CDR3 is 17 amino acids. Germline assignment: CDR1 MNHEY and CDR2 SMNVEV (reference sequence). V lost 3 bases and J lost 1; bases outside the gene matches: 11.